Listed here is a single T cell receptor beta chain. The record originates from a study of blood T cell repertoires in COVID-19. About the study: COVID-19 samples, acute and convalescent, were from the United States, Italy and Spain.

Per the germline V gene, CDR1 is MNHEY and CDR2 is SMNVEV (reference sequence). This CDR3 region has 17 residues. V shed 3 bases and J 5 bases; nucleotides not matched to a gene: 11. Per the authors' pipeline: The assay estimated nucleated cells by amplifying reference gene primers. Using immunoSEQ multiplex PCR, the repertoire was profiled, and TCRdb retains in-frame clones only, with some absent. Clone size and the V and J calls come from that table; the DNA yielded D and trimming. The table includes about 220,000 clones, approximately 90% detected once. The clonotype was recovered from a man aged 35 to 55 with acute or convalescent COVID-19. The sequenced material came from peripheral blood. The genes are TRBV27 and TRBJ2-1; 9 bases fit TRBD2. CDR3 amino acids: CASSFRQRTSVNNEQFF. Written as DNA, the CDR3 is TGTGCCAGCAGTTTCCGGCAGAGGACTAGCGTGAACAATGAGCAGTTCTTC.